Below are 21 T cell receptor beta chains sequenced from a single sample in a study of blood T cell repertoires in COVID-19. Libraries were prepared by immunoSEQ multiplex PCR; TCRdb keeps only in-frame clonotypes and omits some of them. The sample consists of around 260,000 clones, 80% to 95% of them appearing once. The sequenced material came from peripheral blood. These receptors were taken from a person aged 18-29 years with COVID-19, enrolled during active disease.

The rearrangement uses TRBV25-1 and TRBJ2-3; 10 nucleotides line up with TRBD2. The junction had 2 bases not matched to a gene; V was cut back by 4 bases and J by 1 base. The germline CDR1 and CDR2 sequences are MGHDK and SYGVNS. This CDR3 contains 15 residues. The CDR3 loop is CASSAGLAGTDTQYF. The CDR3 region has the DNA TGTGCCAGCAGTGCCGGACTAGCGGGCACAGATACGCAGTATTTT. The full variable domain, rest sourced from reference TRBV25-1 and TRBJ2-3, is EADIYQTPRYLVIGTGKKITLECSQTMGHDKMYWYQQDPGMELHLIHYSYGVNSTEKGDLSSESTVSRIRTEHFPLTLESARPSHTSQYLCASSAGLAGTDTQYFGPGTRLTVL.

The chain links TRBV19 to TRBJ2-7; D may be TRBD2 (6 bases). The CDR3 is made up of 14 amino acids. The V gene's germline CDR1 is LNHDA and CDR2 SQIVND (reference sequence). The V end was cut by 5 bases, the J end by 2 bases, with 13 bases between. Written as DNA, the CDR3 is TGTGCCAGTAGTGTTCGGACGGGAGCCTACGAGCAGTACTTC. Translated: CASSVRTGAYEQYF.

The chain is built from TRBV6-5 and TRBJ2-7; 10 bases align to TRBD2. Trimming removed 7 bases from V and 2 bases from J; junction bases left unmatched: 5. This CDR3 has 14 residues. In germline, CDR1 is MNHEY, CDR2 SVGAGI. The CDR3 nucleotides are TGTGCCAGCATTAGTACTAGCGGGACCTACGAGCAGTACTTC. This codes for CASISTSGTYEQYF.

V is TRBV6-6 and J is TRBJ1-5; 7 nucleotides align to TRBD1. Losses at the gene ends were 8 bases for V and 2 bases for J; bases not matched to a gene: 0. The length of the CDR3 is 12 residues. The germline gives CDR1 MNHNY, CDR2 SVGAGI (reference sequence). The CDR3 DNA sequence: TGTGCCAGCGGACAGGGCAATCAGCCCCAGCATTTT. It codes for CASGQGNQPQHF.

The rearrangement links TRBV19 to TRBJ1-2, with TRBD1 matching 7 bases. After removal of 7 bases from V and 0 bases from J, the junction contained 5 bases not matched to a gene. Germline lookup yields CDR1 LNHDA and CDR2 SQIVND (reference sequence). This CDR3 has 14 amino acids. In DNA, the CDR3 is TGTGCCAGTACTCCGACAGGGCCTAACTATGGCTACACCTTC. This codes for CASTPTGPNYGYTF. Filled out from reference TRBV19 and TRBJ1-2, the complete variable domain reads DGGITQSPKYLFRKEGQNVTLSCEQNLNHDAMYWYRQDPGQGLRLIYYSQIVNDFQKGDIAEGYSVSREKKESFPLTVTSAQKNPTAFYLCASTPTGPNYGYTFGSGTRLTVV.

The chain joins TRBV6-5 to TRBJ2-1; 8 bases line up with TRBD1. The junction had 8 bases not matched to a gene; V was cut back by 7 bases and J by 9 bases. This CDR3 contains 13 residues. CDR1 MNHEY and CDR2 SVGAGI come from the germline V gene. The CDR3 here is CASTGQGSAEQFF. The CDR3 DNA follows: TGTGCCAGCACAGGACAGGGTTCGGCTGAGCAGTTCTTC.

The chain carries TRBV12-3 or TRBV12-4 and TRBJ2-7; no reliable D call. The CDR3 contains 13 residues. Trimming removed 4 bases from V and 2 bases from J, with 9 bases in between. This CDR3 reads CASSSGFTYEQYF. The CDR3 DNA reads as TGTGCCAGCAGTTCAGGTTTCACCTACGAGCAGTACTTC.

The sample holds one count of this clone. The V gene is TRBV14, the J gene TRBJ2-5; 7 bases are shared with TRBD1. CDR3 size: 16 residues. CDR1 and CDR2 (germline): SGHDN, FVKESK. V shed 0 bases, J shed 7 bases, and the junction held 11 bases outside the gene matches. The CDR3 reads CASSQDWGQTRGTQYF. The CDR3 coding sequence is TGTGCCAGCAGCCAAGATTGGGGACAGACTCGAGGGACCCAGTACTTC.

The rearrangement joins TRBV29-1 to TRBJ2-3; 10 positions agree with TRBD2. Germline-derived CDR1 and CDR2 are SQVTM and ANQGSEA. V lost 4 bases to trimming and J lost 2 bases; unmatched junction nucleotides: 6. The CDR3 runs to 15 residues. In DNA form, the CDR3 reads TGCAGCGTTGGCTCTAGCGGGGGCCTCACAGATACGCAGTATTTT. Protein sequence: CSVGSSGGLTDTQYF.

CDR3 bases: TGTGCCATCAGTCAACCGGGAGACAATTCACCCCTCCACTTT. It specifies CAISQPGDNSPLHF. This chain joins TRBV10-3 and TRBJ1-6; D call uncertain. Per the germline V gene, CDR1 is ENHRY and CDR2 is SYGVKD. The CDR3 is 14 amino acids. V was clipped by 5 bases and J by 7 bases, with 12 bases between them.

This clone came up once. The V and J genes are TRBV9 and TRBJ2-1, with TRBD2 identical over 12 bases. Trimming took 3 bases from V and 4 from J; bases not matched to a gene: 5. Germline V gene data show CDR1 as SGDLS and CDR2 as YYNGEE. This CDR3 region has 16 residues. Here the CDR3 DNA reads TGTGCCAGCAGCGGAGAGACTAGCGGGGGATACAATGAGCAGTTCTTC. Encoded protein: CASSGETSGGYNEQFF.

The chain carries TRBV4-1 and TRBJ2-3; weak D call: TRBD1 (5 bases). V lost 5 bases, J lost 0 bases, and 6 bases lay in between. Per germline, CDR1 MGHRA and CDR2 YSYEKL. There are 13 residues in the CDR3. CDR3 coding DNA: TGCGCCAGCAGCGGGGCGAGCACAGATACGCAGTATTTT. Its protein product is CASSGASTDTQYF.

The chain uses TRBV5-1 and TRBJ1-5; perhaps TRBD1 as D (5 bases). There are 16 residues in the CDR3. V lost 1 base and J 0 bases, leaving 11 bases between the germline ends. The germline V gene encodes CDR1 SGHRS and CDR2 YFSETQ. The CDR3, as DNA: TGCGCCAGCAGCTTGTATCCAGGGTATAGCAATCAGCCCCAGCATTTT. This gives the protein CASSLYPGYSNQPQHF. The whole variable domain, remainder taken from reference TRBV5-1 and TRBJ1-5, is KAGVTQTPRYLIKTRGQQVTLSCSPISGHRSVSWYQQTPGQGLQFLFEYFSETQRNKGNFPGRFSGRQFSNSRSEMNVSTLELGDSALYLCASSLYPGYSNQPQHFGDGTRLSIL.

On this clone itself: The junction departs from germline at one end; a sequencing error may be responsible. The gene calls are TRBV7-7 and TRBJ2-7; a possible D gene is TRBD1 (5 bases). This CDR3 is built from 14 residues. Germline values: CDR1 SSHAT, CDR2 FNYEAQ (reference sequence). The chain's CDR3 is CASSSQVRSYEQYF. The DNA of the CDR3 is TGTGCTAGCAGCTCACAGGTAAGGTCTTACGAGCAGTACTTC.

The CDR3 here is CASSVDPSGYNEQFF. The CDR3 bases are TGTGCCAGCAGCGTAGACCCTAGCGGGTACAATGAGCAGTTCTTC. The chain is built from TRBV9 and TRBJ2-1, with TRBD2 matching 8 bases. CDR3 length: 15 residues. Germline trimming cut 0 bases from V and 4 bases from J; bases unmatched to any gene: 3. Germline CDR1 reads SGDLS; CDR2 reads YYNGEE.

The rearrangement links TRBV5-4 to TRBJ1-1; D unresolved. V lost 4 bases and J lost 7, with 11 bases in between. Germline CDR1 reads SGHNT; CDR2 reads YYREEE (reference sequence). There are 12 residues in the CDR3. The DNA for the CDR3 is TGTGCCAGCAGCCTTCCGGGTTTTGAAGCTTTCTTT. Amino acids: CASSLPGFEAFF.

V is TRBV2 and J is TRBJ2-1; TRBD2 is a possible D gene (5 bases). V dropped 5 bases and J dropped 0 bases, with 11 bases sitting between them. The germline CDR1 and CDR2 sequences are SNHLY and FYNNEI. This CDR3 comprises 15 residues. The CDR3 nucleotides are TGTGCCAGCAGTACCCGGGGAGACTCCTACAATGAGCAGTTCTTC. This codes for CASSTRGDSYNEQFF.

The chain couples TRBV9 to TRBJ1-2; tentatively, D is TRBD1 (6 bases). Deletions cut 3 bases from V and 7 bases from J, with 10 bases between. This CDR3 is built from 12 residues. From germline, CDR1 is SGDLS and CDR2 YYNGEE. CDR3 amino acids: CASSAGQTGYTF. CDR3 sequence (DNA): TGTGCCAGCAGCGCCGGACAGACTGGCTACACCTTC.

The chain uses TRBV7-8 and TRBJ1-5, with 12 bases aligning to TRBD1. The V and J ends lost 4 bases and 2 bases, in that order; junction bases with no gene match: 9. The length of the CDR3 is 18 residues. CDR1 and CDR2 from the germline V gene are SGHVS and FQNEAQ. The CDR3 sequence is CASSSYRDRGQRNQPQHF. Here the CDR3 DNA reads TGTGCCAGCAGCTCGTACCGGGACAGGGGGCAACGCAATCAGCCCCAGCATTTT.

The chain has TRBV15 and TRBJ1-1; D is unclear. The CDR3 consists of 15 residues. Trimming stripped 0 bases from V and 7 bases from J, with 15 bases between. The germline V gene encodes CDR1 LNHNV and CDR2 YYDKDF (reference sequence). In DNA, the CDR3 is TGTGCCACCAGCAGAGAGAAGGTCACGAGGGATGAAGCTTTCTTT. Translation gives CATSREKVTRDEAFF.

CDR3 protein: CASASGRGSEQYF. Written as DNA, the CDR3 is TGTGCCAGCGCGAGCGGGAGGGGGAGCGAGCAGTACTTC. The chain links TRBV2 to TRBJ2-7, with 10 bases identical to TRBD2. Per germline, CDR1 SNHLY and CDR2 FYNNEI. The CDR3 totals 13 residues. The V and J ends lost 8 bases and 6 bases, in that order; junction bases with no gene match: 7.